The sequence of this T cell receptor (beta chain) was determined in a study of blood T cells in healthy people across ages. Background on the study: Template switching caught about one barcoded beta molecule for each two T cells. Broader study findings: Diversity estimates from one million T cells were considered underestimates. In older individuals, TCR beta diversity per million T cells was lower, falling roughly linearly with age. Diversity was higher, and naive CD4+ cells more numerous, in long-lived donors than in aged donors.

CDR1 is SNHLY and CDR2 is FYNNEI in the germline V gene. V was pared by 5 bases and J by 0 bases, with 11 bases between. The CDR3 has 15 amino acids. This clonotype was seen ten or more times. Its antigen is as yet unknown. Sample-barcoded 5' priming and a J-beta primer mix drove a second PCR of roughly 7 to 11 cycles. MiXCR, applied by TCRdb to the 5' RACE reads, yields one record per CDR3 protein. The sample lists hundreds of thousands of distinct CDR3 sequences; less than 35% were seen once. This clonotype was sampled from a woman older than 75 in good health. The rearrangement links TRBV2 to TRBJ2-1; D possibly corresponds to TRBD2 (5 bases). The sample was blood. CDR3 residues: CASSRMGSSYNEQFF. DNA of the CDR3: TGTGCCAGCAGTCGAATGGGGAGCTCCTACAATGAGCAGTTCTTC.